A selection of T cell receptor beta chains follows, all from one sample in a study of blood T cells in healthy people across ages. TCRdb called the 5' RACE reads again in MiXCR, with one record for every CDR3 protein. Here the sample spans 600,000 or so distinct CDR3 sequences, 45% to 55% being singletons. Sequencing was carried out using blood. The receptors come from a man aged 80 or over in good health. The CDR3 runs from the conserved cysteine through the conserved F or W. The order of the fields is J gene, V gene, D gene, clone size, CDR3 protein, CDR3 DNA. A D gene is named only where the DNA matches it firmly. Size is omitted from some rows. Given values are once, few, many or a class for expanded clones.

TRBJ2-4 TRBV6-2/TRBV6-3 - - CASSYSFIVAKNIQYF TGTGCCAGCAGTTACTCATTCATCGTAGCCAAAAACATTCAGTACTTC
TRBJ2-7 TRBV7-9 - - CASSLDQGREQYF TGTGCCAGCAGCTTAGATCAGGGGCGCGAGCAGTACTTC
TRBJ2-7 TRBV6-6 - many CASSYASYEQYF TGTGCCAGCAGTTACGCAAGCTACGAGCAGTACTTC
TRBJ1-2 TRBV7-9 - - CASSPGGLAEGYTF TGTGCCAGCAGCCCAGGTGGACTTGCGGAAGGCTACACCTTC
TRBJ2-5 TRBV20-1 - - CIAGVLEGQYF TGCATTGCTGGGGTCCTAGAGGGGCAGTACTTC
TRBJ1-2 TRBV20-1 - few CSARDGSYGYTF TGCAGTGCTAGAGATGGATCCTATGGCTACACCTTC
TRBJ2-7 TRBV7-9 TRBD1 many CASSRGQGIHEQYF TGTGCCAGCAGCCGTGGACAGGGTATACACGAGCAGTACTTC
TRBJ2-1 TRBV7-2 TRBD2 once CASSLETSGGYNEQFF TGTGCCAGCAGCTTAGAGACTAGCGGGGGATACAATGAGCAGTTCTTC
TRBJ1-5 TRBV7-2 TRBD1 once CASSPRTGFGNQPQHF TGTGCCAGCAGCCCCAGGACAGGGTTTGGCAATCAGCCCCAGCATTTT
TRBJ2-1 TRBV29-1 - many CSVRSGLGGSNEQFF TGCAGCGTTAGATCGGGGCTGGGTGGTAGCAATGAGCAGTTCTTC
TRBJ2-5 TRBV7-6 TRBD2 - CASSFIPPQLAETRYTQYF TGTGCCAGCAGCTTTATACCTCCCCAACTAGCGGAGACACGTTACACCCAGTACTTC
TRBJ1-5 TRBV27 - - CASSPSGLQPQHF TGTGCCAGCAGCCCGTCGGGCTTGCAGCCCCAGCATTTT
TRBJ2-7 TRBV21-1 - once CASRRGEAYEQYF TGTGCCAGCCGTAGGGGGGAAGCCTACGAGCAGTACTTC
TRBJ1-4 TRBV20-1 TRBD1 few CSARDSRREKLFF TGCAGTGCTCGGGACAGTCGGAGAGAAAAACTGTTTTTT
TRBJ2-7 TRBV5-1 - - CASSLGRVEDEQYF TGCGCCAGCAGCTTGGGCAGGGTTGAGGACGAGCAGTACTTC
TRBJ2-3 TRBV12-3/TRBV12-4 - few CASSPTRTTVDTQYF TGTGCCAGCAGTCCGACTAGAACAACGGTAGATACGCAGTATTTT
TRBJ1-2 TRBV9 - - CASSVGPGDNYGYTF TGTGCCAGCAGCGTAGGGCCGGGAGACAACTATGGCTACACCTTC
TRBJ1-1 TRBV12-5 TRBD1 - CASGFRGKNTEAFF TGTGCTAGTGGTTTCAGGGGGAAAAACACTGAAGCTTTCTTT
TRBJ2-1 TRBV6-2/TRBV6-3 TRBD2 - CASSSPGGTPVYNEQFF TGTGCCAGCAGTTCCCCGGGGGGGACCCCTGTTTACAATGAGCAGTTCTTC
TRBJ2-5 TRBV29-1 - - CSVTRAGTQETQYF TGCAGCGTTACACGGGCCGGGACGCAAGAGACCCAGTACTTC
TRBJ2-1 TRBV11-2 TRBD1 - CASSSTPGGTISYNEQFF TGTGCCAGCAGCTCGACCCCAGGGGGTACTATTTCCTACAATGAGCAGTTCTTC
TRBJ2-5 TRBV7-2 TRBD1 - CASSPTTGRETQYF TGTGCCAGCAGCCCTACGACAGGGCGGGAGACCCAGTACTTC
TRBJ1-6 TRBV2 - - CASRTLDGDPSSPLHF TGTGCCAGCAGAACCCTTGACGGGGACCCAAGTTCACCCCTCCACTTT
TRBJ1-5 TRBV21-1 - - CASSNGGGGVTQPQHF TGTGCCAGCAGCAATGGTGGAGGGGGCGTAACTCAGCCCCAGCATTTT
TRBJ2-1 TRBV7-2 - - CASRDRGSLGNEQFF TGTGCCAGCAGGGACCGGGGGTCCCTCGGGAATGAGCAGTTCTTC
TRBJ2-7 TRBV5-1 - - CASSFGQTYNEQYF TGCGCCAGCAGCTTCGGCCAAACATACAATGAGCAGTACTTC
TRBJ2-1 TRBV7-2 TRBD2 - CAGSPPGLAGRNEQFF TGTGCCGGCAGCCCCCCGGGACTAGCGGGACGTAATGAGCAGTTCTTC
TRBJ2-4 TRBV29-1 TRBD2 - CSVTIAGTRNIQYF TGCAGCGTGACCATAGCGGGAACGCGTAACATTCAGTACTTC
TRBJ2-1 TRBV7-9 - - CASSSTGHEQFF TGTGCCAGCAGCTCTACAGGGCATGAGCAGTTCTTC
TRBJ2-6 TRBV12-3/TRBV12-4 TRBD2 - CASSPPGKREVSGANVLTF TGTGCCAGCAGTCCTCCCGGCAAGCGGGAGGTCTCTGGGGCCAACGTCCTGACTTTC
TRBJ2-7 TRBV20-1 TRBD2 - CSATKPLAGTYEQYF TGCAGTGCTACCAAGCCGCTAGCGGGAACCTACGAGCAGTACTTC